This record covers a single TCR beta chain. Its antigen is currently unknown. The record originates from a study of T cells after yellow fever vaccination. Study outcomes and limitations: Most primary-vaccination clones recurred post-booster (nearly 98% CD4, roughly 90% CD8). Though it reached lower strength, the secondary response hit its peak faster, day 5 versus 15.

The ends lost 1 base at V and 6 bases at J; junction bases unmatched: 10. Germline loops: CDR1 MGHRA, CDR2 YSYEKL. CDR3 length: 16 residues. TCRdb re-analysed the 5' RACE reads in MiXCR, keeping a single row per CDR3 protein. Among roughly 240,000 distinct CDR3 sequences, roughly 6.2% were seen once, and the ten largest hold about 1%. V usage is TRBV4-1 and J usage is TRBJ2-7; 9 nucleotides align to TRBD1. This specimen consisted of CD4+ T cells sorted from PBMCs, obtained on the day of the yellow fever booster vaccination. The TCR sequence derives from a man aged 25-45 years who received the YFV17D yellow fever vaccine. The CDR3 DNA sequence: TGCGCCAGCAGCCAAGTACCGGGACAGGGTTTGGTCGAGCAGTACTTC. Its protein is CASSQVPGQGLVEQYF.